This TCR beta chain was documented in a study of neoadjuvant anti-PD-1 for oral cavity cancer. For the study at large: Patients without progression received a fourth nivolumab dose around day 43, then surgical resection on days 50-56. Study findings and constraints: Non-responders to neoadjuvant nivolumab had significantly more clonal PBMC T cells than responders.

These newly diagnosed stage II-IVA oral cavity squamous cell carcinoma patients had no prior systemic or radiation treatment. Most PBMC samples had 480 ng input DNA in six replicates. Here immunoSEQ multiplex PCR was the method, and the copy in TCRdb shows in-frame clones only, minus some. The sample has tens of thousands of clones; more than 65% are singletons. The CDR3 loop spans 14 amino acids. Trimming shortened V by 0 bases and J by 4 bases, and 10 bases separated the two germline ends. CDR1 and CDR2 (germline): SGHRS, YFSETQ. This clone was seen only a few times. Its antigen remains unidentified.

This clonotype originated in a person aged 35-80 years with oral cavity squamous cell carcinoma. The chain recombines TRBV5-1 with TRBJ1-2, with D maybe TRBD1 (5 bases). The sample here was PBMCs, taken before nivolumab (anti-PD-1) treatment. The chain's CDR3 is CASSLGQSTYGYTF. The CDR3 DNA follows: TGCGCCAGCAGCTTGGGACAGTCTACCTATGGCTACACCTTC. Full variable domain (remainder filled in from reference TRBV5-1 and TRBJ1-2): KAGVTQTPRYLIKTRGQQVTLSCSPISGHRSVSWYQQTPGQGLQFLFEYFSETQRNKGNFPGRFSGRQFSNSRSEMNVSTLELGDSALYLCASSLGQSTYGYTFGSGTRLTVV.